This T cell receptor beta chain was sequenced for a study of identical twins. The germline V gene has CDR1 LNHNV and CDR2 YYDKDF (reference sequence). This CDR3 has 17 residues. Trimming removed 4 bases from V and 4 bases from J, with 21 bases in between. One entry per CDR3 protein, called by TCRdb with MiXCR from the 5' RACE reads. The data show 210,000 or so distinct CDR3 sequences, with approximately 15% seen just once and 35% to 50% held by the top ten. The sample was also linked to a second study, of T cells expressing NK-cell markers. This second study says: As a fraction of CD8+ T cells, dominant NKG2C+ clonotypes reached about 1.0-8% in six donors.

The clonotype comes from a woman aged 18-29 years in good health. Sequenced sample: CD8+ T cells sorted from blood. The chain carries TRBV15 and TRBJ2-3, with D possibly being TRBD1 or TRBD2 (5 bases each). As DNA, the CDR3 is TGTGCCACCAGCAAATTACCGGGACCCCGAGGTCCAGATACGCAGTATTTT. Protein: CATSKLPGPRGPDTQYF.